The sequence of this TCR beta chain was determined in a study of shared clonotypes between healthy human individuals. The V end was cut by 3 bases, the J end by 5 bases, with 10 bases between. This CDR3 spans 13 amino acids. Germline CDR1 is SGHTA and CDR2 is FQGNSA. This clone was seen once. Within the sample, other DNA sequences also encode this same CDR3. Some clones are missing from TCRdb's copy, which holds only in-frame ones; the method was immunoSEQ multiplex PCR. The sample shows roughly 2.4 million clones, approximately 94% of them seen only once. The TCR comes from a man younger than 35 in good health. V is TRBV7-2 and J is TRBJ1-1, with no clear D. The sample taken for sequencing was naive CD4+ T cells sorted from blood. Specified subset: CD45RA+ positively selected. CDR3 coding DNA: TGTGCCAGCAGCTTGGGTGGGGTGACTGAAGCTTTCTTT. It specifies CASSLGGVTEAFF.